The next 28 T cell receptor beta chains were all read from a single sample in a study of T cells in Graves' hyperthyroidism and ophthalmopathy. RNA transcripts provided the source from which TCR beta CDR3 regions were amplified. When the TCR CDR3 underwent first-round RT-PCR, the HTBI primer set was used. TCRdb analysed the multiplex PCR reads with MiXCR anew, one entry per CDR3 protein. Of 620,000 or so distinct CDR3 sequences listed, 13% to 15% are singletons. Specimen: blood. Every receptor here comes from a woman between 50 and 59 years old with Graves' ophthalmopathy.

This clonotype was counted at least ten times. V is TRBV28 and J is TRBJ1-1; 7 nucleotides align to TRBD1. From germline, CDR1 is MDHEN and CDR2 SYDVKM. There are 14 residues in the CDR3. Trimming removed 6 bases from V and 3 bases from J; junction bases left unmatched: 7. CDR3 loop: CASRKGDSDTEAFF. The CDR3 region has the DNA TGTGCCAGCAGAAAAGGGGACAGCGACACTGAAGCTTTCTTT.

This clonotype showed up many times. V and J are TRBV18 and TRBJ2-3; no firm D call. The CDR3 totals 16 residues. With 3 bases removed from V and 0 bases from J, the gap between germline ends came to 13 bases. In germline, CDR1 is KGHSH, CDR2 LQKENI. The CDR3 reads CASSPRAPSSTDTQYF. CDR3 sequence (DNA): TGTGCCAGCTCACCCCGGGCCCCCTCTAGCACAGATACGCAGTATTTT.

This clonotype was seen repeatedly, ten times or more. This chain uses TRBV11-3 with TRBJ2-3, with D perhaps given as TRBD1 or TRBD2 (5 bases each). Germline CDR1 is SGHNT and CDR2 is YENEEA. V lost 0 bases and J 2 bases, leaving 15 bases between the germline ends. This CDR3 has 17 amino acids. This CDR3 is CASSLDGRDGSTDTQYF. Written as DNA, the CDR3 is TGTGCCAGCAGCTTAGATGGCAGGGACGGGTCCACAGATACGCAGTATTTT.

This clonotype was observed a few times. The chain recombines TRBV4-3 with TRBJ1-1; 10 bases match TRBD1. Losses at the gene ends were 4 bases for V and 4 bases for J; bases not matched to a gene: 9. CDR1 and CDR2 from the germline V gene are LGHNA and YSLEER. This CDR3 is built from 16 residues. CDR3 sequence: CASSLTTGGRGTEAFF. The CDR3 DNA sequence: TGCGCCAGCAGCCTAACGACAGGGGGCCGGGGCACTGAAGCTTTCTTT.

This clonotype was observed a handful of times. V gene TRBV7-3 combines with J gene TRBJ2-5; D tentatively reads TRBD1 or TRBD2 (5 bases each). The CDR3 is made up of 15 amino acids. V was clipped by 7 bases and J by 4 bases, with 19 bases between them. Per germline, CDR1 SGHTA and CDR2 FQGTGA. The CDR3 sequence: CASTPGIGAGETQYF. The CDR3 DNA follows: TGTGCCAGCACCCCAGGGATAGGTGCGGGAGAGACCCAGTACTTC.

This clonotype showed up many times. The rearrangement joins TRBV20-1 to TRBJ2-3; 10 bases fit TRBD2. The CDR3 is 14 residues long. V shed 8 bases, J shed 3 bases, and the junction held 8 bases outside the gene matches. Germline-derived CDR1 and CDR2 are DFQATT and SNEGSKA (reference sequence). The DNA for the CDR3 is TGCAGTACCTCTCCTAGCGGGAGAACAGATACGCAGTATTTT. It yields the protein CSTSPSGRTDTQYF.

This clonotype has more than one count but fewer than ten. The chain combines TRBV19 with TRBJ1-1, with unresolved D. The CDR3 has 15 residues. V was trimmed by 2 bases and J by 1 base, leaving 11 bases between them. Germline-derived CDR1 and CDR2 are LNHDA and SQIVND (reference sequence). The CDR3 loop is CASSILGRTNTEAFF. As DNA, the CDR3 is TGTGCCAGTAGTATACTCGGGCGGACGAACACTGAAGCTTTCTTT.

This clonotype was detected many times. This chain connects TRBV2 to TRBJ1-4; tentatively, D is TRBD1 (6 bases). The CDR3 has 16 amino acids. Trimming removed 4 bases at V and 0 bases at J, with 12 bases between. Germline V gene sequence: CDR1 SNHLY, CDR2 FYNNEI. CDR3 sequence: CASSVQGTSTNEKLFF. As DNA, the CDR3 is TGTGCCAGCAGTGTTCAGGGGACCTCAACTAATGAAAAACTGTTTTTT. The full variable domain, in which reference TRBV2 and TRBJ1-4 provide the parts outside the CDR3, is EPEVTQTPSHQVTQMGQEVILRCVPISNHLYFYWYRQILGQKVEFLVSFYNNEISEKSEIFDDQFSVERPDGSNFTLKIRSTKLEDSAMYFCASSVQGTSTNEKLFFGSGTQLSVL.

This clonotype showed up just a few times. The chain combines TRBV14 with TRBJ2-1; 10 bases fit TRBD2. Germline V gene lookup returns CDR1 SGHDN and CDR2 FVKESK. CDR3 size: 16 residues. The V and J ends lost 5 bases and 3 bases, in that order; junction bases with no gene match: 7. The CDR3 region has the DNA TGTGCCAGCAGCTCCGCCACTAGCGGGATCTACAATGAGCAGTTCTTC. Translation: CASSSATSGIYNEQFF.

This clonotype has ten or more counts. CDR3: CASSLGVYNEQFF. The DNA of the CDR3 is TGTGCCAGCAGTTTAGGGGTGTACAATGAGCAGTTCTTC. This chain connects TRBV5-5 to TRBJ2-1; possible D gene TRBD1, 5 bases. V dropped 5 bases and J dropped 4 bases, with 10 bases sitting between them. The CDR3 is 13 residues long. From germline, CDR1 is SGHKS and CDR2 YYEKEE (reference sequence).

At least ten counts were recorded for this clonotype. This CDR3 reads CASSQEGGVLYGYTF. CDR3 bases: TGTGCCAGCAGCCAAGAGGGCGGGGTCCTTTATGGCTACACCTTC. The chain couples TRBV3-1 to TRBJ1-2, with D unclear. This CDR3 is built from 15 residues. Germline CDR1 is LGHDT and CDR2 is YNNKEL (reference sequence). Trimming left V 0 bases short and J 5 bases short, with 13 bases between.

This clonotype has a count of ten or more. The chain employs TRBV7-6 and TRBJ1-2, with 9 bases aligning to TRBD1. V was pared by 1 base and J by 1 base, with 4 bases of the junction left unmatched. The CDR3 spans 16 residues. Germline CDR1 SGHVS, CDR2 FNYEAQ. The CDR3 region is CASSLDGTGLNYGYTF. The CDR3 DNA reads as TGTGCCAGCAGCTTAGATGGGACAGGGCTTAACTATGGCTACACCTTC. The variable domain in full, with the rest retrieved from reference TRBV7-6 and TRBJ1-2, is GAGVSQSPRYKVTKRGQDVALRCDPISGHVSLYWYRQALGQGPEFLTYFNYEAQQDKSGLPNDRFSAERPEGSISTLTIQRTEQRDSAMYRCASSLDGTGLNYGYTFGSGTRLTVV.

This clonotype was seen repeatedly, ten times or more. The chain links TRBV2 to TRBJ2-1, with D perhaps matching TRBD1 (5 bases). This CDR3 contains 16 residues. Looked up from germline, CDR1 is SNHLY and CDR2 is FYNNEI. Deletions cut 7 bases from V and 0 bases from J, with 16 bases between. CDR3 amino acids: CASTNRMESSYNEQFF. The CDR3 region has the DNA TGTGCCAGCACCAACAGGATGGAGAGCTCCTACAATGAGCAGTTCTTC.

This sequence joins TRBV6-2 or TRBV6-3 and TRBJ1-5; D is perhaps TRBD1 (5 bases). Germline CDR1 and CDR2: MNHEY and SVGEGT. With 4 bases removed from V and 7 bases from J, the gap between germline ends came to 14 bases. CDR3 size: 14 residues. The CDR3 bases are TGTGCCAGCAGTTCGGACGGTAGGGGACAGCCCCAGCATTTT. Residues: CASSSDGRGQPQHF.

Many counts were recorded for this clonotype. This rearrangement joins TRBV7-3 to TRBJ2-1, with 7 bases identical to TRBD2. V lost 4 bases to trimming and J lost 2 bases; unmatched junction nucleotides: 5. The CDR3 runs to 15 residues. Germline CDR1 SGHTA, CDR2 FQGTGA. CDR3 amino acids: CASSSGRETYNEQFF. CDR3 coding DNA: TGTGCCAGCAGCTCTGGGCGGGAGACCTACAATGAGCAGTTCTTC.

In its sample, this clonotype was seen many times. The gene calls are TRBV24-1 and TRBJ1-5, with 9 nucleotides matching TRBD1. Trimming took 3 bases from V and 6 from J; bases not matched to a gene: 5. CDR3 size: 15 residues. Germline loops: CDR1 KGHDR, CDR2 SFDVKD. The CDR3 spells CATSDPGQGFQPQHF. Here the CDR3 DNA reads TGTGCCACCAGTGATCCGGGACAGGGCTTTCAGCCCCAGCATTTT.

This clonotype was recorded many times. The V and J genes are TRBV28 and TRBJ2-1, with 11 bases fitting TRBD1. This CDR3 has 18 residues. Germline V lookup: CDR1 MDHEN, CDR2 SYDVKM. The J segment lost 4 bases and the V segment lost 3 bases, leaving 11 bases of the junction unmatched. The CDR3 DNA sequence: TGTGCCAGCAGTTTTTGGGACAGGGGGTCGTTAGGATACAATGAGCAGTTCTTC. Translating it yields CASSFWDRGSLGYNEQFF.

This clonotype was counted ten times or more. The J gene is TRBJ1-4, the V gene TRBV7-6, with D possibly being TRBD1 (6 bases). V gave up 0 bases and J gave up 7 bases, with 15 bases separating them. Germline V gives CDR1 SGHVS, CDR2 FNYEAQ. This CDR3 comprises 16 residues. This CDR3 is CASSLALGQGGEKLFF. CDR3 coding DNA: TGTGCCAGCAGCTTAGCTCTGGGGCAAGGGGGTGAAAAACTGTTTTTT.

This clonotype was detected many times. The V and J genes are TRBV5-1 and TRBJ1-1; D remains unclear. The CDR3 contains 15 residues. The V end was cut by 1 base, the J end by 0 bases, with 10 bases between. Looked up from germline, CDR1 is SGHRS and CDR2 is YFSETQ. The CDR3 loop is CASSLSGFLNTEAFF. Written as DNA, the CDR3 is TGCGCCAGCAGCTTGAGTGGGTTTCTGAACACTGAAGCTTTCTTT.

This clonotype has a count of ten or more. The genes are TRBV3-1 and TRBJ1-6, with 8 bases fitting TRBD1. The V gene end was trimmed by 3 bases and the J gene end by 7 bases; junction bases not matched to a gene: 5. CDR1 is LGHDT and CDR2 is YNNKEL in the germline V gene (reference sequence). This CDR3 has 15 amino acids. The CDR3 nucleotides are TGTGCCAGCAGCCAGGGACCAGGGGGCAATTCACCCCTCCACTTT. As protein: CASSQGPGGNSPLHF.

This clonotype turned up a few times. A much larger clone lies one base from this, so it may be a read error. The CDR3 spells CASGSPRTRRSSQYF. Here the CDR3 DNA reads TGTGCCAGCGGCTCCCCTCGGACCCGCCGTTCTTCGCAGTATTTT. The chain carries TRBV7-2 and TRBJ2-3; D not certain. Trimming pared 8 bases from V and 10 bases from J, leaving 25 bases between. CDR3 length: 15 residues. The germline V gene encodes CDR1 SGHTA and CDR2 FQGNSA.

This clonotype was seen a single time. The chain employs TRBV5-1 and TRBJ1-4, with 12 positions matching TRBD1. V lost 4 bases to trimming and J lost 8 bases; unmatched junction nucleotides: 9. The CDR3 covers 16 residues. Germline V lookup: CDR1 SGHRS, CDR2 YFSETQ. CDR3 bases: TGCGCCAGCAGCAACCCGGGACAGGGGGCTGAAGAAAAACTGTTTTTT. Its protein is CASSNPGQGAEEKLFF.

This clonotype was detected a few times. One end of the junction varies from germline; a read error may be responsible. CDR3 residues: CASRRKTERREQCF. CDR3 coding DNA: TGTGCCAGCAGGAGAAAGACTGAGCGGCGGGAGCAGTGCTTC. The chain has TRBV2 and TRBJ2-1, with TRBD2 matching over 7 bases. The CDR3 extends over 14 amino acids. CDR1 and CDR2 (germline): SNHLY, FYNNEI.

This clonotype showed up many times. V gene TRBV28 combines with J gene TRBJ1-2; TRBD1 is a possible D gene (5 bases). This CDR3 is built from 13 residues. Trimming shortened V by 10 bases and J by 7 bases, and 19 bases separated the two germline ends. In germline, CDR1 is MDHEN, CDR2 SYDVKM. CDR3 in amino acids: CATQDSPVLGYTF. The CDR3 DNA sequence: TGTGCCACCCAAGACAGTCCAGTTCTTGGCTACACCTTC.

The chain recombines TRBV7-2 with TRBJ2-3; 12 positions agree with TRBD2. This CDR3 comprises 15 residues. J gave up 7 bases and V 4 bases, and 6 bases lay outside the gene matches. CDR1 is SGHTA and CDR2 is FQGNSA in the germline V gene. The CDR3 DNA sequence: TGTGCCAGCAGCTCCGGGACTAGCGGGTTTCATACGCAGTATTTT. Encoded protein: CASSSGTSGFHTQYF.

The table lists this clonotype with many counts. This rearrangement joins TRBV11-3 to TRBJ2-6, with TRBD1 identical over 7 bases. The CDR3 extends over 17 amino acids. Germline V gives CDR1 SGHNT, CDR2 YENEEA. The V and J ends lost 2 bases and 4 bases, in that order; junction bases with no gene match: 8. The chain's CDR3 is CASSLWARGIGANVLTF. DNA for the CDR3: TGTGCCAGCAGCTTATGGGCCAGGGGGATCGGGGCCAACGTCCTGACTTTC.

In its sample, this clonotype was seen a few times. The chain has TRBV7-9 and TRBJ2-3, with D possibly matching TRBD2 (5 bases). CDR1 is SEHNR and CDR2 is FQNEAQ in the germline V gene (reference sequence). Trimming pared 5 bases from V and 0 bases from J, leaving 12 bases between. The CDR3 runs 15 residues. This chain's CDR3 is CASSTLAGSTDTQYF. For the CDR3, the DNA is TGTGCCAGCAGCACCCTAGCAGGTAGCACAGATACGCAGTATTTT.

This clonotype was seen ten or more times. This chain joins TRBV15 and TRBJ2-1, with D possibly TRBD2 on 5 matching bases. The CDR3 totals 17 residues. V lost 0 bases and J 6 bases, leaving 18 bases between the germline ends. The germline CDR1 and CDR2 sequences are LNHNV and YYDKDF (reference sequence). The CDR3 loop reads CATSRETRDSYGNEQFF. The CDR3 DNA follows: TGTGCCACCAGCAGAGAAACCCGGGATTCGTACGGCAATGAGCAGTTCTTC.